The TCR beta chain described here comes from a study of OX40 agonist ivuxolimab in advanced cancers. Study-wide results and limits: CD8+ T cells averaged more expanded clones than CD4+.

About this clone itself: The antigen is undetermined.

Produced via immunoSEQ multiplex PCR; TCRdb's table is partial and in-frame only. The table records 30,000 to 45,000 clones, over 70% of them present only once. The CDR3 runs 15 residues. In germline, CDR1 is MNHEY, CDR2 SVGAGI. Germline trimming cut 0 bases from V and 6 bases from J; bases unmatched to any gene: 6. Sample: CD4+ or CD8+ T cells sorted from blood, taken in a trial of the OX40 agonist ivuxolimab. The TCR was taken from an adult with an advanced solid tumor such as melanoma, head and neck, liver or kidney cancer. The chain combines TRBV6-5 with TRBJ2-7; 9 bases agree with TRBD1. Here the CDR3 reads CASSYSWTGDFEQYF. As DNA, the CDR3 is TGTGCCAGCAGTTACTCTTGGACAGGGGATTTCGAGCAGTACTTC.